Sequencing of this TCR beta chain was carried out in a study of blood T cells in healthy people across ages. Study-wide findings and caveats: With naive T cell percentage, TCR beta diversity showed a strong correlation.

Of note for this clonotype: Its antigen is as yet unknown.

Next came a second PCR, run for about 7 to 12 cycles, which used a sample-barcoded 5' primer along with a J-beta primer mix. All cDNA molecules were each tagged by a template-switch adaptor with 12 random nucleotides. TCRdb analysed the 5' RACE reads with MiXCR anew, one entry per CDR3 protein. The sample lists roughly 800,000 distinct CDR3 sequences, roughly 64% occurring once. Healthy Caucasians from Russia aged 6 to 90 served as donors. The CDR3 totals 15 residues. Trimming removed 5 bases at V and 6 bases at J, with 20 bases between. The V gene's germline CDR1 is SGHTA and CDR2 FQGNSA. The sequence was obtained from a man in his thirties or forties in good health. The sequencing input was blood. V usage is TRBV7-2 and J usage is TRBJ2-7, with a possible D match to TRBD1 (5 bases). As DNA, the CDR3 is TGTGCCAGCAGCACCCCGGCAGGGTGGGTCTCCGAGCAGTACTTC. It yields the protein CASSTPAGWVSEQYF.